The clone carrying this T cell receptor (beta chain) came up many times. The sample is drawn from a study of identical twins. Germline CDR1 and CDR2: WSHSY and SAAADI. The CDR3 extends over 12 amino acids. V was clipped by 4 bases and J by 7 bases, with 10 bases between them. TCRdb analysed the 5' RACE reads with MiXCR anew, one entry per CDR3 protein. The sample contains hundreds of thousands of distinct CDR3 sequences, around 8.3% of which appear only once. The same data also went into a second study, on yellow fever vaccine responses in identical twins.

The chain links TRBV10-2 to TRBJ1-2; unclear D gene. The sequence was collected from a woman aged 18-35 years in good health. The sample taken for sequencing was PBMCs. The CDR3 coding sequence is TGCGCCAGCAGTGCTGGGGAGAGTGGCTACACCTTC. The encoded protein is CASSAGESGYTF.